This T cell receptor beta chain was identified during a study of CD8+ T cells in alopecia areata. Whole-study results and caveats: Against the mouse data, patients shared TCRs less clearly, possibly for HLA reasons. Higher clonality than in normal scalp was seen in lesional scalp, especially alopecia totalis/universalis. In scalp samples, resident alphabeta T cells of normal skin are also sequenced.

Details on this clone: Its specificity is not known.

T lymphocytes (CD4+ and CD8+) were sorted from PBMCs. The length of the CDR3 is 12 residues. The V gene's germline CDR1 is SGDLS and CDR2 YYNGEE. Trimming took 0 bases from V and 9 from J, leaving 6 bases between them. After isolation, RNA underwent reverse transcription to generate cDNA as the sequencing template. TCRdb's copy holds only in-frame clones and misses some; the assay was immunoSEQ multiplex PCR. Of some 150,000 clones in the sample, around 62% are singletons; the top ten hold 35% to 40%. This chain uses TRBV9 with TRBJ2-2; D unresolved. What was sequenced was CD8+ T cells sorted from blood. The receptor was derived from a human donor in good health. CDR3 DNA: TGTGCCAGCAGCGTAGAGTACCGGGAGCTGTTTTTT. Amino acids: CASSVEYRELFF.